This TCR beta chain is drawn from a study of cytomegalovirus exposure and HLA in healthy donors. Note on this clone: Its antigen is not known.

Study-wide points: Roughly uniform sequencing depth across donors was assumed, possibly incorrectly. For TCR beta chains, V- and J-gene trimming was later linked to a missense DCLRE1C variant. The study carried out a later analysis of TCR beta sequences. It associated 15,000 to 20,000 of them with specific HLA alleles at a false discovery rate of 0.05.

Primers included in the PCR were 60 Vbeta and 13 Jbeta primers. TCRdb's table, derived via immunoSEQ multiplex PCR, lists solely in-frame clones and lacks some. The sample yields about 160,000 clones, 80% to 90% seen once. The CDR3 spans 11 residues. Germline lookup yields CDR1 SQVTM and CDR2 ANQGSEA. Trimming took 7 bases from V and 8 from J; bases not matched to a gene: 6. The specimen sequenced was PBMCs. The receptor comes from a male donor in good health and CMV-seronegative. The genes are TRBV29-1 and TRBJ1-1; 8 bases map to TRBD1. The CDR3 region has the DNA TGCAGCGGAGACAGGGGCCGGGAAGCTTTCTTT. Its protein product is CSGDRGREAFF. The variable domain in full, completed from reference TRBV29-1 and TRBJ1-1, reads SAVISQKPSRDICQRGTSLTIQCQVDSQVTMMFWYRQQPGQSLTLIATANQGSEATYESGFVIDKFPISRPNLTFSTLTVSNMSPEDSSIYLCSGDRGREAFFGQGTRLTVV.